This entry describes one T cell receptor beta chain. No antigen is known for it. At one of its ends the junction is not consistent with the germline gene, which may arise from a read error. Looked up from germline, CDR1 is SGHTA and CDR2 is FQGNSA. The CDR3 contains 16 residues. This entry comes from a study of beta chain features in type 1 diabetes. A single heparinised draw of approximately 110 mL on average was taken per donor. Expressed TCRB transcripts were sequenced because the entire RNA isolate underwent reverse transcription. Method: immunoSEQ multiplex PCR; TCRdb's copy keeps in-frame clones and lacks some. The sample consists of roughly 300,000 clones, around 15% of them appearing once. Study conclusions and caveats: A PCR bias possibly favoring shorter templates would apply equally to patients and controls.

The gene calls are TRBV7-2 and TRBJ1-2, with D perhaps TRBD1 (6 bases). The receptor was derived from a man in his thirties or forties in good health. Sequenced input: central memory CD4+ T cells from blood. For the CDR3, the DNA is TGTGCCAGCATCTTAGACGGGGGCGGCAGTGGCTATGGCTACACCTTC. It yields the protein CASILDGGGSGYGYTF.